The 7 T cell receptor beta chains presented below share a single source sample, sequenced in a study of patients and donors after allogeneic stem cell transplantation (dated by TCRdb to between 2020 and 2021). The library relied on RT-PCR. TCRdb names NextSeq 550 as the instrument used. TCRdb trimmed the raw reads at Q25, called clones with MiXCR and kept productive beta chains. Each CDR3 protein appears once, grouped with its most common genes and DNA. This sample gives over 150,000 distinct CDR3 sequences in total; around two fifths of them show up just once. Jointly, the top ten make up around 35% of the sample. Sequenced sample: blood, either unsorted or a sorted T cell fraction (not recorded which). The receptor set was obtained from a human donor who was either an allogeneic HSCT recipient or a stem cell or donor lymphocyte infusion donor (not recorded which). It is not recorded whose cells these are; they may come from a transplant donor.

This clonotype was seen only a few times. V usage is TRBV5-1 and J usage is TRBJ1-3; D call uncertain. The V gene lost 0 bases and the J gene lost 0 bases, with 13 bases spanning the gap. CDR3 size: 17 residues. The germline V gene has CDR1 SGHRS and CDR2 YFSETQ. This CDR3 is CASSLGSHLYSGNTIYF. DNA for the CDR3: TGCGCCAGCAGCTTGGGATCTCATCTCTACTCTGGAAACACCATATATTTT.

DNA for the CDR3: TGTGCCAGCAGCCAAGATAGGCGGGGGGCCCGTGGCTACACCTTC. Translation: CASSQDRRGARGYTF. This chain joins TRBV4-2 and TRBJ1-2, with D possibly being TRBD1 (6 bases). The CDR3 sequence is 15 residues long. CDR1 and CDR2 from the germline V gene are LGHNA and YNFKEQ. V lost 0 bases and J 7 bases, leaving 15 bases between the germline ends.

The chain couples TRBV9 to TRBJ2-1; TRBD1 agrees at 9 bases. The CDR3 length is 14 residues. The V segment lost 4 bases and the J segment 9 bases; nucleotides outside the gene matches: 8. CDR1 is SGDLS and CDR2 is YYNGEE in the germline V gene. Here the CDR3 DNA reads TGTGCCAGCAGCCCTCCGGGACAGGGTCGTGAGCAGTTCTTC. Protein sequence: CASSPPGQGREQFF.

In this sample, this clonotype turned up a few times. The CDR3: CASRRSLGQGRNSPLHF. The CDR3 DNA reads as TGTGCCAGCAGACGAAGCCTTGGACAGGGGCGTAATTCACCCCTCCACTTT. This sequence joins TRBV6-6 and TRBJ1-6; TRBD1 agrees at 9 bases. The CDR3 spans 17 residues. Germline CDR1 MNHNY, CDR2 SVGAGI (reference sequence). V lost 6 bases, J lost 6 bases, and 12 bases stayed unmatched.

The chain has TRBV9 and TRBJ1-1; 7 positions agree with TRBD1. Unmatched junction bases numbered 5, after V lost 0 bases and J lost 0 bases. The CDR3 contains 16 residues. The germline V gene has CDR1 SGDLS and CDR2 YYNGEE. DNA for the CDR3: TGTGCCAGCAGCGTAGGGGACAGTGTCGTGAACACTGAAGCTTTCTTT. Its protein is CASSVGDSVVNTEAFF. The whole variable domain, remainder taken from reference TRBV9 and TRBJ1-1, is DSGVTQTPKHLITATGQRVTLRCSPRSGDLSVYWYQQSLDQGLQFLIQYYNGEERAKGNILERFSAQQFPDLHSELNLSSLELGDSALYFCASSVGDSVVNTEAFFGQGTRLTVV.

The chain joins TRBV18 to TRBJ1-6; D not resolved. Trimming took off 0 bases at V and 8 bases at J, with 11 bases between the two ends. The CDR3 runs to 15 residues. Germline loops: CDR1 KGHSH, CDR2 LQKENI. The CDR3 nucleotides are TGTGCCAGCTCACCACCCGGGGTCAGGCATTCACCCCTCCACTTT. Translated: CASSPPGVRHSPLHF.

This clonotype was recorded a few times. This sequence joins TRBV28 and TRBJ1-5; D remains unclear. Germline V CDR1 and CDR2: MDHEN, SYDVKM. Trimming took 8 bases from V and 2 from J, leaving 16 bases between them. The CDR3 runs to 15 residues. In nucleotides, the CDR3 is TGTGCCAGCGCAATACGAGGGCAGGGCAATCAGCCCCAGCATTTT. This encodes CASAIRGQGNQPQHF.